The 10 T cell receptor beta chains in this list originate from one sample, sequenced in a study of OX40 agonist ivuxolimab in advanced cancers. Profiled with immunoSEQ multiplex PCR; TCRdb holds only in-frame clones, not every one. The sample includes fewer than 40,000 clones, approximately 90% of them seen just once. The specimen was CD4+ or CD8+ T cells sorted from blood, collected in a trial of the OX40 agonist ivuxolimab. The receptors shown here come from an adult with an advanced solid tumor such as melanoma, head and neck, liver or kidney cancer.

The count of this clone is one. The chain is built from TRBV11-2 and TRBJ2-7, with D perhaps matching TRBD1 (5 bases). The V gene lost 5 bases and the J gene lost 3 bases, with 14 bases spanning the gap. The CDR3 consists of 14 residues. Germline V gene sequence: CDR1 SGHAT, CDR2 FQNNGV. The CDR3 loop reads CASSRLGQVYEQYF. DNA for the CDR3: TGTGCCAGCAGCCGATTGGGGCAAGTCTACGAGCAGTACTTC.

The rearrangement joins TRBV7-9 to TRBJ2-5; possibly TRBD1 for D (5 bases). The closer fit of TRBJ2-7 to the DNA end suggests the J call may be wrong. The V gene's germline CDR1 is SEHNR and CDR2 FQNEAQ (reference sequence). The CDR3 spans 13 residues. The CDR3 DNA reads as TGTGCCAGCAGCTTGCGCAGGGAATACGAGCAGTACTTC. Its protein is CASSLRREYEQYF.

The gene calls are TRBV11-3 and TRBJ2-3, with TRBD2 matching 8 bases. The germline V gene has CDR1 SGHNT and CDR2 YENEEA. The CDR3 has 16 residues. J lost 2 bases, V lost 3 bases, and 7 bases had no gene match. For the CDR3, the DNA is TGTGCCAGCAGCTTTCATTCGGGGGGGCCCACAGATACGCAGTATTTT. Translation: CASSFHSGGPTDTQYF.

This chain joins TRBV6-6 and TRBJ2-7; TRBD2 aligns across 8 bases. The V gene's germline CDR1 is MNHNY and CDR2 SVGAGI (reference sequence). The ends lost 6 bases at V and 4 bases at J; junction bases unmatched: 5. This CDR3 has 13 amino acids. The CDR3 bases are TGTGCCAGCAGCGCCAGCGGGAGTTACGAGCAGTACTTC. The encoded protein is CASSASGSYEQYF.

The rearrangement joins TRBV7-9 to TRBJ2-1; tentatively, D is TRBD2 (6 bases). Germline loops: CDR1 SEHNR, CDR2 FQNEAQ (reference sequence). The CDR3 runs to 14 residues. Trimming shortened V by 11 bases and J by 4 bases, and 18 bases separated the two germline ends. This CDR3 reads CASRGTGDYNEQFF. The CDR3 DNA reads TGTGCCTCCCGGGGGACGGGCGATTACAATGAGCAGTTCTTC. The complete variable domain, with remaining parts taken from reference TRBV7-9 and TRBJ2-1, reads DTGVSQNPRHKITKRGQNVTFRCDPISEHNRLYWYRQTLGQGPEFLTYFQNEAQLEKSRLLSDRFSAERPKGSFSTLEIQRTEQGDSAMYLCASRGTGDYNEQFFGPGTRLTVL.

The rearrangement uses TRBV27 and TRBJ2-7; a possible D gene is TRBD2 (6 bases). Germline CDR1 reads MNHEY; CDR2 reads SMNVEV (reference sequence). This CDR3 region has 15 residues. Trimming shortened V by 4 bases and J by 3 bases, and 16 bases separated the two germline ends. The CDR3 reads CASSYWGGRHYEQYF. The DNA for the CDR3 is TGTGCCAGCAGTTACTGGGGAGGCAGGCACTACGAGCAGTACTTC.

The CDR3 bases are TGTGCCAGCACACTAGCGGGGGCGCTAACCTACGAGCAGTACTTC. Residues: CASTLAGALTYEQYF. V gene TRBV6-1 combines with J gene TRBJ2-7; 11 bases map to TRBD2. The germline gives CDR1 MNHNS, CDR2 SASEGT. CDR3 length equals 15 residues. J was trimmed by 2 bases and V by 7 bases; bases with no gene match: 7.

On this clone: The missing conserved phenylalanine or tryptophan at the end of this CDR3 makes a read error likely. The DNA is left out, because the CDR3 cannot be placed on it with certainty; the CDR3 is given as TCRdb lists it. The chain recombines TRBV13 with TRBJ1-1; the DNA was not used to check the table's D call, TRBD1. Termini included, the CDR3 measures 12 amino acids. Germline V gives CDR1 PRHDT, CDR2 FYEKMQ (reference sequence). The CDR3 protein is CASSKSPGTRSL.

V gene TRBV4-1 combines with J gene TRBJ1-2; 9 bases agree with TRBD1. J was trimmed by 4 bases and V by 1 base; bases with no gene match: 7. The V gene's germline CDR1 is MGHRA and CDR2 YSYEKL. The CDR3 is made up of 16 amino acids. CDR3 in DNA: TGCGCCAGCAGCCAAGGGGGACAGGGTTTCACCTATGGCTACACCTTC. Amino acids: CASSQGGQGFTYGYTF.

V gene TRBV5-1 combines with J gene TRBJ1-1; no clear D gene. This CDR3 contains 15 residues. Germline assignment: CDR1 SGHRS and CDR2 YFSETQ. Trimming took off 4 bases at V and 6 bases at J, with 19 bases between the two ends. In DNA, the CDR3 is TGCGCCAGCAGCAGCACAGATACCCGGGATCCTGAAGCTTTCTTT. The encoded protein is CASSSTDTRDPEAFF. Full variable domain (missing parts from reference TRBV5-1 and TRBJ1-1): KAGVTQTPRYLIKTRGQQVTLSCSPISGHRSVSWYQQTPGQGLQFLFEYFSETQRNKGNFPGRFSGRQFSNSRSEMNVSTLELGDSALYLCASSSTDTRDPEAFFGQGTRLTVV.